What follows are 30 T cell receptor beta chains derived from one specimen sequenced in a study of OX40 agonist ivuxolimab in advanced cancers. Clones were read by immunoSEQ multiplex PCR, and TCRdb kept only the in-frame ones, dropping some. In the table there are about 100,000 clones, less than 95% of which are singletons. The sequences come from CD4+ or CD8+ T cells sorted from blood, collected in a trial of the OX40 agonist ivuxolimab. The receptors shown here come from an adult with an advanced solid tumor such as melanoma, head and neck, liver or kidney cancer.

The chain employs TRBV7-2 and TRBJ2-5; no firm D call. From germline, CDR1 is SGHTA and CDR2 FQGNSA. V lost 3 bases and J 5 bases, leaving 4 bases between the germline ends. The CDR3 is 11 amino acids. The CDR3 spells CASSFRETQYF. Written as DNA, the CDR3 is TGTGCCAGCAGCTTCAGGGAGACCCAGTACTTC.

The V gene is TRBV4-1, the J gene TRBJ1-4; D may be TRBD1 (5 bases). The CDR3 covers 15 residues. Germline CDR1 is MGHRA and CDR2 is YSYEKL. V lost 3 bases to trimming and J lost 6 bases, with 14 bases between them. The CDR3 DNA is TGCGCCAGCAGCCAGGCAGGGCCTGGGCATGAAAAACTGTTTTTT. This encodes CASSQAGPGHEKLFF.

The gene calls are TRBV19 and TRBJ2-1; 10 bases align to TRBD2. The germline V gene has CDR1 LNHDA and CDR2 SQIVND (reference sequence). The ends lost 6 bases at V and 0 bases at J; junction bases unmatched: 2. The CDR3 covers 15 residues. The CDR3 here is CASSRTSGSYNEQFF. CDR3 in DNA: TGTGCCAGTAGCAGGACTAGCGGCTCCTACAATGAGCAGTTCTTC. Based on the CDR3 plus reference TRBV19 and TRBJ2-1, the full variable domain is DGGITQSPKYLFRKEGQNVTLSCEQNLNHDAMYWYRQDPGQGLRLIYYSQIVNDFQKGDIAEGYSVSREKKESFPLTVTSAQKNPTAFYLCASSRTSGSYNEQFFGPGTRLTVL.

V and J are TRBV6-1 and TRBJ2-1, with 7 bases lining up with TRBD2. This CDR3 is 14 amino acids long. V shed 1 base, J shed 3 bases, and the junction held 0 bases outside the gene matches. Germline V CDR1 and CDR2: MNHNS, SASEGT. DNA for the CDR3: TGTGCCAGCAGTGAAGGGACTAGCTACAATGAGCAGTTCTTC. Translating gives CASSEGTSYNEQFF.

The V call is TRBV27, the J call TRBJ2-7; 7 positions agree with TRBD1. J lost 4 bases, V lost 1 base, and 1 base had no gene match. CDR1 and CDR2 from the germline V gene are MNHEY and SMNVEV (reference sequence). The CDR3 consists of 13 residues. The DNA for the CDR3 is TGTGCCAGCAGTTTATACAGGGGTTACGAGCAGTACTTC. Encoded protein: CASSLYRGYEQYF.

The chain employs TRBV5-1 and TRBJ2-2, with D possibly TRBD1 on 5 matching bases. V was cut by 0 bases and J by 0 bases, with 6 bases left in between. The CDR3 spans 15 residues. Germline CDR1 SGHRS, CDR2 YFSETQ. The CDR3 DNA is TGCGCCAGCAGCTTGGACAGGCCGAACACCGGGGAGCTGTTTTTT. Amino acids: CASSLDRPNTGELFF.

The J gene is TRBJ1-2, the V gene TRBV28, with unresolved D. The CDR3 loop spans 12 amino acids. V gave up 10 bases and J gave up 1 base, with 10 bases separating them. CDR1 is MDHEN and CDR2 is SYDVKM in the germline V gene. CDR3 in DNA: TGTGCCACCTTTGGGGTTAACTATGGCTACACCTTC. Its protein is CATFGVNYGYTF.

This chain connects TRBV4-2 to TRBJ1-4; D gene ambiguous. Per the germline V gene, CDR1 is LGHNA and CDR2 is YNFKEQ. CDR3 length: 14 amino acids. The V end lost 0 bases, the J end lost 4 bases, and 6 bases lay between the germline ends. The CDR3 coding sequence is TGTGCCAGCAGCCAAGAACAGCATAATGAAAAACTGTTTTTT. Its protein is CASSQEQHNEKLFF.

The chain employs TRBV7-2 and TRBJ2-7; TRBD2 aligns across 7 bases. This CDR3 comprises 14 residues. CDR1 is SGHTA and CDR2 is FQGNSA in the germline V gene. V shed 3 bases, J shed 1 base, and the junction held 3 bases outside the gene matches. The CDR3 DNA reads as TGTGCCAGCAGCTTCCGGGACTATTCCTACGAGCAGTACTTC. It specifies CASSFRDYSYEQYF.

The J gene is TRBJ1-3, the V gene TRBV7-9; D remains unclear. V gave up 5 bases and J gave up 2 bases, with 10 bases separating them. The CDR3 length is 14 residues. Per the germline V gene, CDR1 is SEHNR and CDR2 is FQNEAQ (reference sequence). CDR3 nucleotides: TGTGCCAGCAGCCACCGGACGACTGGAAACACCATATATTTT. Its protein product is CASSHRTTGNTIYF.

The gene calls are TRBV7-2 and TRBJ1-4; D might be TRBD1 (5 bases). Per germline, CDR1 SGHTA and CDR2 FQGNSA. The CDR3 runs to 14 residues. The V end lost 1 base, the J end lost 8 bases, and 11 bases lay between the germline ends. CDR3 in amino acids: CASSLGGVGEKLFF. The CDR3 bases are TGTGCCAGCAGCTTAGGAGGGGTTGGCGAAAAACTGTTTTTT.

The chain recombines TRBV27 with TRBJ2-1, with no clear D. Germline CDR1 and CDR2: MNHEY and SMNVEV (reference sequence). CDR3 length: 16 amino acids. The V end lost 4 bases, the J end lost 7 bases, and 20 bases lay between the germline ends. CDR3 nucleotide sequence: TGTGCCAGCAGTTCACGTCTATTAGGTGGAAGGAATGAGCAGTTCTTC. Encoded protein: CASSSRLLGGRNEQFF.

The chain combines TRBV5-4 with TRBJ1-2; D remains ambiguous. The V gene lost 0 bases and the J gene lost 1 base, with 10 bases spanning the gap. Germline CDR1 and CDR2: SGHNT and YYREEE (reference sequence). The CDR3 has 15 amino acids. CDR3 sequence (DNA): TGTGCCAGCAGCTTGGGGGGAGGCCTTAACTATGGCTACACCTTC. Protein sequence: CASSLGGGLNYGYTF.

V and J are TRBV2 and TRBJ2-1; 10 bases align to TRBD2. This CDR3 is built from 14 residues. Germline values: CDR1 SNHLY, CDR2 FYNNEI. The ends lost 6 bases at V and 8 bases at J; junction bases unmatched: 7. The CDR3 loop reads CASRGTSVIHEQFF. The DNA of the CDR3 is TGTGCCAGCAGAGGGACTAGCGTGATCCATGAGCAGTTCTTC.

This clone appeared a single time. The chain has TRBV2 and TRBJ2-3, with D possibly being TRBD1 (6 bases). Germline loops: CDR1 SNHLY, CDR2 FYNNEI. This CDR3 has 13 amino acids. With 5 bases removed from V and 3 bases from J, the gap between germline ends came to 9 bases. CDR3 DNA sequence: TGTGCCAGCAGTAGACAGGCAACAGATACGCAGTATTTT. This encodes CASSRQATDTQYF.

V is TRBV9 and J is TRBJ2-3; TRBD2 agrees at 15 bases. The length of the CDR3 is 19 residues. Losses at the gene ends were 0 bases for V and 5 bases for J; bases not matched to a gene: 10. Per germline, CDR1 SGDLS and CDR2 YYNGEE. The CDR3 protein is CASSVAFVKGLAGGDTQYF. As DNA, the CDR3 is TGTGCCAGCAGCGTAGCGTTCGTGAAGGGACTAGCGGGAGGAGATACGCAGTATTTT. Filled out from reference TRBV9 and TRBJ2-3, the complete variable domain reads DSGVTQTPKHLITATGQRVTLRCSPRSGDLSVYWYQQSLDQGLQFLIQYYNGEERAKGNILERFSAQQFPDLHSELNLSSLELGDSALYFCASSVAFVKGLAGGDTQYFGPGTRLTVL.

J is TRBJ1-5 and V is TRBV13, with D possibly matching TRBD1 (6 bases). The length of the CDR3 is 17 residues. The germline V gene has CDR1 PRHDT and CDR2 FYEKMQ (reference sequence). V dropped 5 bases and J dropped 5 bases, with 22 bases sitting between them. The CDR3 loop reads CASSPLPVRDNDQPQHF. CDR3 bases: TGTGCCAGCAGCCCACTCCCGGTTCGGGACAATGATCAGCCCCAGCATTTT.

Written as DNA, the CDR3 is TGTGCCAGCATGCTGGACAGGAACACTGAAGCTTTCTTT. Amino acids: CASMLDRNTEAFF. The chain uses TRBV2 and TRBJ1-1; tentative D call: TRBD1 (6 bases). CDR1 and CDR2 from the germline V gene are SNHLY and FYNNEI. There are 13 residues in the CDR3. V was cut by 7 bases and J by 1 base, with 10 bases left in between.

This chain joins TRBV19 and TRBJ2-3; D remains unclear. The germline V gene encodes CDR1 LNHDA and CDR2 SQIVND (reference sequence). The CDR3 consists of 15 residues. V was trimmed by 4 bases and J by 2 bases, leaving 13 bases between them. This CDR3 reads CASSKLPTDTDTQYF. The CDR3 nucleotides are TGTGCCAGTAGTAAGCTCCCGACGGACACAGATACGCAGTATTTT.

The J gene is TRBJ2-2, the V gene TRBV27, with D unresolved. V lost 5 bases, J lost 5 bases, and 12 bases lay in between. The V gene's germline CDR1 is MNHEY and CDR2 SMNVEV (reference sequence). There are 14 residues in the CDR3. CDR3 amino acids: CASSLRVWTGELFF. DNA of the CDR3: TGTGCCAGCAGTCTCCGGGTGTGGACCGGGGAGCTGTTTTTT.

This clone was detected once. The chain is built from TRBV9 and TRBJ2-3; 10 bases fit TRBD2. This CDR3 has 15 amino acids. With V trimmed by 4 bases and J by 2 bases, 4 bases remained unmatched. CDR1 is SGDLS and CDR2 is YYNGEE in the germline V gene. CDR3 in amino acids: CASSLLAGVTDTQYF. The CDR3 DNA sequence: TGTGCCAGCAGCCTCCTAGCGGGGGTCACAGATACGCAGTATTTT.

CDR3 residues: CASSIMGLAENTGELFF. DNA for the CDR3: TGTGCCAGCAGCATCATGGGACTAGCGGAGAACACCGGGGAGCTGTTTTTT. The V gene is TRBV7-2, the J gene TRBJ2-2, with 11 bases identical to TRBD2. Trimming took 5 bases from V and 1 from J; bases not matched to a gene: 6. There are 17 residues in the CDR3. The germline CDR1 and CDR2 sequences are SGHTA and FQGNSA.

The chain has TRBV27 and TRBJ2-4; 9 nucleotides align to TRBD1. V was pared by 4 bases and J by 0 bases, with 13 bases of the junction left unmatched. CDR1 is MNHEY, CDR2 SMNVEV, per germline (reference sequence). The CDR3 has 19 residues. CDR3 sequence reads: CASSSLGQGPTLAKNIQYF. The CDR3 nucleotides are TGTGCCAGCAGTTCATTAGGACAGGGGCCCACATTAGCCAAAAACATTCAGTACTTC.

The V call is TRBV20-1, the J call TRBJ2-1; D remains ambiguous. From germline, CDR1 is DFQATT and CDR2 SNEGSKA (reference sequence). Trimming took 5 bases from V and 4 from J, leaving 3 bases between them. This CDR3 comprises 10 residues. This CDR3 reads CSAEYNEQFF. The DNA of the CDR3 is TGCAGTGCTGAATACAATGAGCAGTTCTTC.

V usage is TRBV7-2 and J usage is TRBJ1-6; a possible D gene is TRBD1 (5 bases). Trimming removed 0 bases from V and 10 bases from J, with 10 bases in between. Germline CDR1 reads SGHTA; CDR2 reads FQGNSA. The CDR3 spans 14 residues. CDR3 amino acids: CASSLAGVTSPLHF. As DNA, the CDR3 is TGTGCCAGCAGCTTAGCAGGGGTGACCTCACCCCTCCACTTT.

The chain carries TRBV6-1 and TRBJ1-4; D is unclear. V lost 0 bases, J lost 0 bases, and 14 bases lay in between. CDR1 MNHNS and CDR2 SASEGT come from the germline V gene. The CDR3 is made up of 18 amino acids. CDR3 in DNA: TGTGCCAGCAGTGAAGCAGAGGCAGGTGTCGCAACTAATGAAAAACTGTTTTTT. Translated: CASSEAEAGVATNEKLFF.

V is TRBV7-3 and J is TRBJ1-1, with D maybe TRBD1 (6 bases). Germline-derived CDR1 and CDR2 are SGHTA and FQGTGA. The CDR3 sequence is 13 residues long. V gave up 5 bases and J gave up 3 bases, with 10 bases separating them. This CDR3 reads CASSTGIHTEAFF. The CDR3 coding sequence is TGTGCCAGCAGCACAGGGATACACACTGAAGCTTTCTTT.

V usage is TRBV19 and J usage is TRBJ2-1; D is perhaps TRBD2 (5 bases). CDR1 and CDR2 (germline): LNHDA, SQIVND (reference sequence). Trimming cost V 8 bases and J 4 bases, with 18 bases left between them. This CDR3 comprises 15 residues. Written as DNA, the CDR3 is TGTGCCAGTTCCCCCCCCGCGGGCTGGTACAATGAGCAGTTCTTC. Encoded protein: CASSPPAGWYNEQFF.

V gene TRBV5-1 combines with J gene TRBJ1-2, with 7 bases lining up with TRBD1. Germline V lookup: CDR1 SGHRS, CDR2 YFSETQ. The junction had 3 bases not matched to a gene; V was cut back by 0 bases and J by 1 base. The CDR3 runs to 15 residues. CDR3 in amino acids: CASSLGRGRNYGYTF. The CDR3 nucleotides read TGCGCCAGCAGCTTGGGGAGGGGGCGTAACTATGGCTACACCTTC.

The gene calls are TRBV19 and TRBJ2-3; 12 nucleotides agree with TRBD2. V lost 8 bases to trimming and J lost 5 bases; unmatched junction nucleotides: 2. Germline values: CDR1 LNHDA, CDR2 SQIVND (reference sequence). This CDR3 is 13 amino acids long. The CDR3 region has the DNA TGTGCCAGTGGACTAGCGGGAAAAGATACGCAGTATTTT. Translated: CASGLAGKDTQYF.